This T cell receptor beta chain emerged from a study of blood T cell repertoires in COVID-19. At the level of the study: Acute and convalescent COVID-19 samples came from the United States, Italy and Spain. The cDNA or gDNA used as material had been derived from T cells, B-cell-depleted T cells, or PBMCs.

The germline V gene encodes CDR1 GTSNPN and CDR2 SVGIG (reference sequence). This CDR3 has 15 amino acids. Unmatched junction bases numbered 9, after V lost 2 bases and J lost 6 bases. Per the study methods: Amplification of reference gene primers provided the estimated nucleated cell counts. Clones were read by immunoSEQ multiplex PCR, and TCRdb kept only the in-frame ones, dropping some. That table gives V, J and clone size, and the DNA gave D and trimming. Altogether some 270,000 clones are present, 90% being singletons, with the ten largest covering 2.1%. Followed longitudinally, the Seattle patients had been enrolled during active infection.

This sequence joins TRBV30 and TRBJ2-2; 7 bases are a match to TRBD2. The TCR comes from a woman aged 55-75 years with COVID-19, enrolled during active disease. Sequenced material: peripheral blood. This chain's CDR3 is CAWSPAGRWAGELFF. Here the CDR3 DNA reads TGTGCCTGGAGTCCGGCCGGGAGGTGGGCCGGGGAGCTGTTTTTT.